The rows below give T cell receptor beta chains drawn from one sample of a study of graft-versus-host responses after intestinal transplantation. Libraries were prepared by immunoSEQ multiplex PCR; TCRdb keeps only in-frame clonotypes and omits some of them. The sample lists tens of thousands of clones, about 81% occurring once. These TCRs' antigens remain unknown. Source: unstimulated CD4+ T cells sorted from spleen or lymph node cells, taken before transplant. The receptor source for this set is a human donor who was the organ donor for an intestinal transplant. The CDR3 runs from the conserved cysteine through the conserved F or W.

TRBJ1-2 | TRBV6-6 | CASRPRTGASYGYTF
TRBJ2-7 | TRBV5-1 | CASSLAEGKQYF
TRBJ1-6 | TRBV15 | CATSRDPGPTNSPLHF
TRBJ1-4 | TRBV20-1 | CSADNNEKLFF
TRBJ2-5 | TRBV6-5 | CASSYGETQYF
TRBJ2-2 | TRBV27 | CASSLTGTGDTGELFF
TRBJ2-7 | TRBV6-5 | CASSYGLAHREQYF
TRBJ1-2 | TRBV10-2 | CASSAGGGYTF
TRBJ2-7 | TRBV29-1 | CSVEDKVPGGYEQYF
TRBJ2-5 | TRBV4-1 | CASSQRLAGGQETQYF
TRBJ2-7 | TRBV9 | CASSVEWAQAPREVYF
TRBJ2-1 | TRBV7-2 | CASSLPGLAGGSYNEQFF
TRBJ2-3 | TRBV7-6 | CASSLLTTNTQYF
TRBJ2-3 | TRBV11-3 | CASSFGGASTDTQYF
TRBJ1-1 | TRBV5-1 | CASSGGQGNTEAFF
TRBJ2-2 | TRBV4-3 | CASSQDRRGGAAGELFF
TRBJ2-3 | TRBV7-8 | CASSPDAGTAPYNTQYF
TRBJ2-3 | TRBV4-3 | CASSQERGGSTDTQYF